Presented here are 12 T cell receptor beta chains from one specimen sequenced in a study of T cell changes during pregnancy in multiple sclerosis. Sequenced by immunoSEQ multiplex PCR; TCRdb stores in-frame clones only, minus some. The sample consists of some 60,000 clones, just over 90% of them appearing once. This sample comprised CD4+ T cells from peripheral blood mononuclear cells, obtained before pregnancy. The receptors were gathered from a female donor with multiple sclerosis, enrolled in a pregnancy study.

The rearrangement joins TRBV11-1 to TRBJ2-5; TRBD1 might be the D (5 bases). Germline V gene data show CDR1 as SGHAT and CDR2 as FQDESV (reference sequence). Trimming pared 3 bases from V and 4 bases from J, leaving 15 bases between. This CDR3 is built from 15 residues. The CDR3 sequence: CASSLGQGIGETQYF. The CDR3 nucleotides read TGTGCCAGCAGCTTGGGTCAGGGAATCGGAGAGACCCAGTACTTC. The complete variable domain, with remaining parts taken from reference TRBV11-1 and TRBJ2-5, reads EAEVAQSPRYKITEKSQAVAFWCDPISGHATLYWYRQILGQGPELLVQFQDESVVDDSQLPKDRFSAERLKGVDSTLKIQPAELGDSAMYLCASSLGQGIGETQYFGPGTRLLVL.

The chain employs TRBV7-2 and TRBJ2-7; 8 nucleotides agree with TRBD1. Germline-derived CDR1 and CDR2 are SGHTA and FQGNSA. Trimming took 3 bases from V and 1 from J; bases not matched to a gene: 5. CDR3 length: 15 amino acids. The CDR3 region has the DNA TGTGCCAGCAGCTTCGACAGGGGAATATCCTACGAGCAGTACTTC. Translation gives CASSFDRGISYEQYF.

The rearrangement uses TRBV4-3 and TRBJ1-6, with a weak D call TRBD1 (5 bases). V gave up 0 bases and J gave up 7 bases, with 13 bases separating them. There are 16 residues in the CDR3. Looked up from germline, CDR1 is LGHNA and CDR2 is YSLEER. This CDR3 is CASSQEPGLSNSPLHF. The CDR3, as DNA: TGCGCCAGCAGCCAAGAACCAGGGTTAAGCAATTCACCCCTCCACTTT.

The J gene is TRBJ2-1, the V gene TRBV11-3; 11 bases match TRBD2. The V gene's germline CDR1 is SGHNT and CDR2 YENEEA. J lost 6 bases, V lost 5 bases, and 6 bases had no gene match. The CDR3 is made up of 15 amino acids. In DNA form, the CDR3 reads TGTGCCAGCAGCATAGGTGGGACTAGCGGCAATGAGCAGTTCTTC. This gives the protein CASSIGGTSGNEQFF.

The chain has TRBV10-3 and TRBJ1-1, with D perhaps TRBD1 (5 bases). CDR3 length: 14 amino acids. Per the germline V gene, CDR1 is ENHRY and CDR2 is SYGVKD. V shed 1 base and J shed 5 bases, with 11 bases lying between them. The CDR3 spells CAISELSGGTEAFF. For the CDR3, the DNA is TGTGCCATCAGTGAGTTATCGGGGGGTACTGAAGCTTTCTTT.

V is TRBV28 and J is TRBJ2-2; TRBD2 is a possible D gene (5 bases). Germline-derived CDR1 and CDR2 are MDHEN and SYDVKM. The V end lost 7 bases, the J end lost 2 bases, and 8 bases lay between the germline ends. The CDR3 length is 13 residues. CDR3 in amino acids: CASTDFNTGELFF. The CDR3 DNA reads as TGTGCCAGCACGGACTTTAACACCGGGGAGCTGTTTTTT.

The gene calls are TRBV6-1 and TRBJ2-5; perhaps TRBD1 as D (6 bases). CDR1 MNHNS and CDR2 SASEGT come from the germline V gene. This CDR3 comprises 16 residues. The V and J ends lost 0 bases and 5 bases respectively, with 16 bases between them. CDR3 loop: CASSEALGATGETQYF. CDR3 in DNA: TGTGCCAGCAGTGAAGCGTTGGGGGCCACAGGGGAGACCCAGTACTTC.

The chain has TRBV2 and TRBJ2-7; D perhaps matches TRBD1 (6 bases). The CDR3 has 15 residues. Trimming shortened V by 4 bases and J by 4 bases, and 17 bases separated the two germline ends. Looked up from germline, CDR1 is SNHLY and CDR2 is FYNNEI. CDR3 protein: CASSGGRLATYEQYF. DNA of the CDR3: TGTGCCAGCAGTGGGGGGCGGCTGGCAACTTACGAGCAGTACTTC.

The chain recombines TRBV6-5 with TRBJ1-2, with D maybe TRBD1 (5 bases). This CDR3 spans 14 amino acids. Germline V lookup: CDR1 MNHEY, CDR2 SVGAGI. V shed 0 bases and J shed 6 bases, with 11 bases lying between them. Here the CDR3 DNA reads TGTGCCAGCAGTTACTCGGGGCATCGGAATGGCTACACCTTC. It codes for CASSYSGHRNGYTF.

V and J are TRBV7-2 and TRBJ2-2; D is unresolved. The CDR3 has 13 residues. Trimming took off 2 bases at V and 7 bases at J, with 8 bases between the two ends. Germline CDR1 reads SGHTA; CDR2 reads FQGNSA. CDR3 sequence: CASSLKRLGELFF. CDR3 DNA: TGTGCCAGCAGCTTAAAGCGTCTCGGGGAGCTGTTTTTT.

Only one count was recorded for this clone. This chain connects TRBV30 to TRBJ1-1; no clear D. Trimming removed 4 bases at V and 7 bases at J, with 10 bases between. The CDR3 has 11 amino acids. Germline V gene lookup returns CDR1 GTSNPN and CDR2 SVGIG (reference sequence). DNA of the CDR3: TGTGCCTGGAAAGTTCGGAGTGAAGCTTTCTTT. Encoded protein: CAWKVRSEAFF.

The chain links TRBV11-3 to TRBJ2-5; D gene uncertain. Trimming shortened V by 5 bases and J by 2 bases, and 12 bases separated the two germline ends. In germline, CDR1 is SGHNT, CDR2 YENEEA. The CDR3 extends over 14 amino acids. CDR3: CASSPLSVQETQYF. CDR3 nucleotides: TGTGCCAGCAGCCCGTTGAGCGTGCAAGAGACCCAGTACTTC.